These 19 T cell receptor beta chains were sequenced from one sample in a study of shared clonotypes between healthy human individuals. The method was immunoSEQ multiplex PCR; TCRdb's version includes in-frame clones alone and lacks a portion of them. The data hold some 450,000 clones, with roughly 80% observed a single time. The sample was PBMCs. These TCRs come from a woman aged 35 to 49 in good health. Some clones in this sample may be carry-over from other donors' samples.

Only a few counts were recorded for this clone. Only one base separates this from a far larger clonotype, so it likely reflects a read error. The chain couples TRBV30 to TRBJ2-3, with 8 bases aligning to TRBD2. In germline, CDR1 is GTSNPN, CDR2 SVGIG (reference sequence). This CDR3 region has 14 residues. CDR3 region: CASTQRESPDAQYF. The DNA of the CDR3 is TGTGCCTCAACTCAGCGGGAGTCGCCAGATGCGCAGTATTTT.

The CDR3, as DNA: TGTGCCAGCAGTCCGGGCCAGGGACCTCCTGGAAACACCATATATTTT. It specifies CASSPGQGPPGNTIYF. The chain couples TRBV28 to TRBJ1-3; TRBD1 is a possible D gene (5 bases). The CDR3 is made up of 16 amino acids. Trimming took 5 bases from V and 2 from J, leaving 16 bases between them. Germline CDR1 reads MDHEN; CDR2 reads SYDVKM.

This rearrangement joins TRBV2 to TRBJ2-7; 10 bases are shared with TRBD1. The germline CDR1 and CDR2 sequences are SNHLY and FYNNEI. The CDR3 is 14 residues long. J lost 6 bases, V lost 7 bases, and 9 bases had no gene match. CDR3 region: CASNAGTGDSEQYF. In nucleotides, the CDR3 is TGTGCCAGCAACGCCGGGACAGGGGATTCCGAGCAGTACTTC.

This chain uses TRBV4-2 with TRBJ2-1, with D maybe TRBD2 (5 bases). The V end lost 2 bases, the J end lost 9 bases, and 11 bases lay between the germline ends. This CDR3 has 13 amino acids. CDR1 is LGHNA, CDR2 YNFKEQ, per germline. CDR3 coding DNA: TGTGCCAGCAGCCAAACTAGTGTTGGTGAGCAGTTCTTC. Residues: CASSQTSVGEQFF.

As concerns this clone: One end of the junction is discordant with germline, which a read error may explain. Other DNA sequences within the sample encode an identical CDR3. The chain combines TRBV11-2 with TRBJ1-1; D gene unclear. CDR3 length: 13 residues. Germline V lookup: CDR1 SGHAT, CDR2 FQNNGV. CDR3 protein: CASSRTVNTEAFF. The DNA of the CDR3 is TGCGCCAGCAGCCGGACTGTGAACACTGAAGCTTTCTTT.

The genes are TRBV14 and TRBJ2-7; tentatively, D is TRBD2 (6 bases). Germline CDR1 SGHDN, CDR2 FVKESK. The CDR3 has 14 amino acids. With 4 bases removed from V and 6 bases from J, the gap between germline ends came to 16 bases. The CDR3 protein is CASSPGAVLGEQYF. The DNA for the CDR3 is TGTGCCAGCAGCCCGGGAGCTGTGCTGGGCGAGCAGTACTTC.

This clone has more than one count but fewer than ten. J is TRBJ2-7 and V is TRBV14, with 11 positions matching TRBD1. Per germline, CDR1 SGHDN and CDR2 FVKESK. The CDR3 contains 16 residues. The junction had 6 bases not matched to a gene; V was cut back by 1 base and J by 4 bases. For the CDR3, the DNA is TGTGCCAGCAGCCAAGGGTTCGGGACAGGGGGTTACGAGCAGTACTTC. The encoded protein is CASSQGFGTGGYEQYF.

This chain joins TRBV7-2 and TRBJ2-3; D could derive from TRBD1 or TRBD2 (5 bases each). Germline V gives CDR1 SGHTA, CDR2 FQGNSA. The length of the CDR3 is 13 residues. V lost 5 bases and J lost 5, with 11 bases in between. The CDR3 sequence is CASSDGTIDTQYF. Here the CDR3 DNA reads TGTGCCAGCAGCGATGGGACCATAGATACGCAGTATTTT.

This clone was seen ten or more times. The gene calls are TRBV28 and TRBJ2-5, with D unclear. The germline V gene encodes CDR1 MDHEN and CDR2 SYDVKM. V was cut by 10 bases and J by 5 bases, with 8 bases left in between. This CDR3 region has 10 residues. In nucleotides, the CDR3 is TGTGCCACCAGAGAGGAGACCCAGTACTTC. Protein product: CATREETQYF. Complete variable domain (other parts from reference TRBV28 and TRBJ2-5): DVKVTQSSRYLVKRTGEKVFLECVQDMDHENMFWYRQDPGLGLRLIYFSYDVKMKEKGDIPEGYSVSREKKERFSLILESASTNQTSMYLCATREETQYFGPGTRLLVL.

The chain carries TRBV9 and TRBJ2-2; maybe TRBD2 (6 bases). Trimming pared 2 bases from V and 9 bases from J, leaving 17 bases between. Germline lookup yields CDR1 SGDLS and CDR2 YYNGEE. The CDR3 length is 15 residues. In DNA, the CDR3 is TGTGCCAGCAGCGTGGGGGAGGCCGGCCGCCGGGAGCTGTTTTTT. Translated: CASSVGEAGRRELFF.

J is TRBJ2-3 and V is TRBV30, with 12 bases matching TRBD2. The V gene end was trimmed by 5 bases and the J gene end by 6 bases; junction bases not matched to a gene: 9. CDR3 length: 15 residues. Germline assignment: CDR1 GTSNPN and CDR2 SVGIG (reference sequence). The DNA for the CDR3 is TGTGCCTGGGAGAGACTAGCGGGAGCGACGGATACGCAGTATTTT. This translates into CAWERLAGATDTQYF.

The chain combines TRBV7-3 with TRBJ2-2; D is uncertain. The CDR3 length is 12 residues. V was trimmed by 3 bases and J by 6 bases, leaving 5 bases between them. CDR1 and CDR2 from the germline V gene are SGHTA and FQGTGA. This CDR3 is CASSFPPGELFF. CDR3 nucleotide sequence: TGTGCCAGCAGCTTCCCCCCCGGGGAGCTGTTTTTT.

This rearrangement joins TRBV10-1 to TRBJ2-1; D not resolved. Per the germline V gene, CDR1 is WNHNN and CDR2 is SYGVQD (reference sequence). The CDR3 is 14 amino acids. Trimming removed 5 bases from V and 9 bases from J, with 17 bases in between. The CDR3 sequence: CASSTPDHPVEQFF. Here the CDR3 DNA reads TGCGCCAGCAGTACCCCGGACCATCCAGTTGAGCAGTTCTTC.

This rearrangement joins TRBV7-2 to TRBJ2-1; tentatively, D is TRBD2 (6 bases). Looked up from germline, CDR1 is SGHTA and CDR2 is FQGNSA. The CDR3 totals 15 residues. V lost 1 base to trimming and J lost 3 bases, with 10 bases between them. The CDR3 region is CASSLGGRRYNEQFF. The CDR3 region has the DNA TGTGCCAGCAGCTTAGGTGGGAGGCGCTACAATGAGCAGTTCTTC.

V usage is TRBV28 and J usage is TRBJ2-1, with D possibly matching TRBD2 (6 bases). The CDR3 length is 15 residues. Germline V gene data show CDR1 as MDHEN and CDR2 as SYDVKM. Deletions cut 3 bases from V and 0 bases from J, with 9 bases between. The CDR3 here is CASSFRGSSYNEQFF. The CDR3 nucleotides are TGTGCCAGCAGTTTTCGGGGGAGCTCCTACAATGAGCAGTTCTTC.

This clone was counted once. The rearrangement links TRBV7-3 to TRBJ2-1, with 13 nucleotides matching TRBD2. The germline CDR1 and CDR2 sequences are SGHTA and FQGTGA. V gave up 4 bases and J gave up 7 bases; unmatched junction bases: 4. CDR3 length equals 15 residues. The CDR3 protein is CASSSLGLAGNEQFF. DNA of the CDR3: TGTGCCAGCAGCTCTCTGGGACTAGCGGGAAATGAGCAGTTCTTC.

For this clone: With only one base between it and a far larger clone, this is likely a read error. V gene TRBV11-2 combines with J gene TRBJ2-7, with 7 positions matching TRBD2. This CDR3 is built from 14 residues. In germline, CDR1 is SGHAT, CDR2 FQNNGV. Trimming took 1 base from V and 7 from J; bases not matched to a gene: 7. CDR3 region: CASSLGAAGSEQYF. Written as DNA, the CDR3 is TGTGCCAGCAGCTTAGGTGCAGCGGGGTCGGAGCAGTACTTC.

The chain joins TRBV7-2 to TRBJ1-3, with D tentatively TRBD1 (5 bases). V lost 3 bases and J 0 bases, leaving 12 bases between the germline ends. The CDR3 runs to 16 residues. In germline, CDR1 is SGHTA, CDR2 FQGNSA. The CDR3 DNA reads TGTGCCAGCAGCTTTCTCGGGACCTTCTCTGGAAACACCATATATTTT. Translation: CASSFLGTFSGNTIYF.

This chain uses TRBV9 with TRBJ2-2, with TRBD2 identical over 10 bases. Germline trimming cut 4 bases from V and 0 bases from J; bases unmatched to any gene: 3. CDR1 and CDR2 from the germline V gene are SGDLS and YYNGEE. CDR3 length: 16 amino acids. The CDR3 region has the DNA TGTGCCAGCAGCAGAGGACTAGCGGCGAACACCGGGGAGCTGTTTTTT. Residues: CASSRGLAANTGELFF.